This T cell receptor beta chain was recovered during a study of blood T cell repertoires in COVID-19. Study-wide background: Whether acute or convalescent, the COVID-19 samples came from the United States, Italy and Spain. In each case, the material was cDNA or gDNA derived from T cells, B-cell-depleted T cells, or PBMCs.

Authors' data handling: The assay estimated nucleated cells by amplifying reference gene primers. Produced via immunoSEQ multiplex PCR; TCRdb's table is partial and in-frame only. V and J calls and clone size are those listed in that table; D and trimming were worked out from the DNA. This sample has about 140,000 clones, with more than 60% found just once. The CDR3 runs 17 residues. CDR1 MNHEY and CDR2 SMNVEV come from the germline V gene (reference sequence). The ends lost 3 bases at V and 5 bases at J; junction bases unmatched: 12. This chain links TRBV27 with TRBJ2-5, with TRBD2 matching 10 bases. The sequenced material came from peripheral blood. The source of this sequence is a woman between 50 and 59 years old with active or convalescent COVID-19. The CDR3: CASSFGVAGGRWETQYF. CDR3 nucleotides: TGTGCCAGCAGTTTCGGGGTAGCGGGGGGTCGGTGGGAGACCCAGTACTTC.